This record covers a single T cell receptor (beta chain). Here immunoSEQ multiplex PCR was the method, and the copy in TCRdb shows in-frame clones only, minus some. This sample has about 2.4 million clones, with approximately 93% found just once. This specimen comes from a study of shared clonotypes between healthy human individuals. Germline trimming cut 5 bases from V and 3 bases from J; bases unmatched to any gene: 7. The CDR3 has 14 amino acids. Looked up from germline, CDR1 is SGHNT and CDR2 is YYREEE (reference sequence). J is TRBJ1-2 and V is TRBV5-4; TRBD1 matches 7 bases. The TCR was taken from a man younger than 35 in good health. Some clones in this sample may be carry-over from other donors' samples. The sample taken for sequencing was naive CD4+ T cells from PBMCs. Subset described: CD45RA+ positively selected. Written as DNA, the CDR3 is TGTGCCAGCAGTTACAGGGGAGGGGACTATGGCTACACCTTC. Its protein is CASSYRGGDYGYTF.